Shown below are 20 T cell receptor beta chains from a single sample sequenced in a study of T cells in Graves' hyperthyroidism and ophthalmopathy. The source material, RNA transcripts, was used to amplify TCR beta CDR3 regions. RT-PCR in the first round (using the HTBI primer set) targeted the TCR CDR3. MiXCR, run by TCRdb on the multiplex PCR reads, gives a single entry per CDR3 protein. The sample lists 500,000 to 750,000 distinct CDR3 sequences, 14% occurring once. The source material was blood. The receptors were gathered from a woman under 30 with Graves' ophthalmopathy.

This clonotype was picked up a small number of times. The chain recombines TRBV11-2 with TRBJ2-5; 13 bases agree with TRBD2. The V gene end was trimmed by 5 bases and the J gene end by 7 bases; junction bases not matched to a gene: 10. Germline V gene lookup returns CDR1 SGHAT and CDR2 FQNNGV. CDR3 length: 16 amino acids. CDR3 residues: CASSAAGLAGVGTQYF. DNA of the CDR3: TGTGCCAGCAGCGCCGCTGGACTAGCGGGAGTGGGGACCCAGTACTTC.

At least ten counts were recorded for this clonotype. The genes are TRBV19 and TRBJ1-1; 9 bases are a match to TRBD1. Germline values: CDR1 LNHDA, CDR2 SQIVND (reference sequence). V dropped 4 bases and J dropped 5; count of bases not matched to a gene: 5. The CDR3 runs to 14 residues. The CDR3 protein is CASSSTGGTTEAFF. The CDR3 DNA is TGTGCCAGTAGTAGTACAGGGGGCACAACTGAAGCTTTCTTT.

The chain links TRBV7-9 to TRBJ1-2; TRBD1 agrees at 7 bases. Looked up from germline, CDR1 is SEHNR and CDR2 is FQNEAQ (reference sequence). The CDR3 sequence is 16 residues long. J gave up 0 bases and V 1 base, and 5 bases lay outside the gene matches. The CDR3 bases are TGTGCCAGCAGCTTAGGCAGGGGGAAAGCTAACTATGGCTACACCTTC. Amino acid sequence: CASSLGRGKANYGYTF.

This clonotype was seen repeatedly, ten times or more. The genes are TRBV30 and TRBJ1-2; D is unresolved. CDR3 length: 13 residues. Trimming cost V 4 bases and J 1 base, with 10 bases left between them. The germline CDR1 and CDR2 sequences are GTSNPN and SVGIG (reference sequence). The CDR3 DNA sequence: TGTGCCTGGAATCCCGGTTTTAACTATGGCTACACCTTC. Translation: CAWNPGFNYGYTF.

This clonotype was recorded a few times. The V and J genes are TRBV27 and TRBJ1-1; D uncertain. Trimming took 3 bases from V and 0 from J, leaving 8 bases between them. CDR1 is MNHEY, CDR2 SMNVEV, per germline (reference sequence). This CDR3 has 14 amino acids. Here the CDR3 DNA reads TGTGCCAGCAGTTTCCACGGGGTGAACACTGAAGCTTTCTTT. It encodes CASSFHGVNTEAFF.

This clonotype was found many times. This chain joins TRBV7-2 and TRBJ2-3; 10 nucleotides match TRBD2. The J segment lost 3 bases and the V segment lost 5 bases, leaving 14 bases of the junction unmatched. CDR1 SGHTA and CDR2 FQGNSA come from the germline V gene. The CDR3 runs to 18 residues. The CDR3 coding sequence is TGTGCCAGCAGCCGAAGGGGGGCTAGCGGGAGTAGAACAGATACGCAGTATTTT. This sequence encodes CASSRRGASGSRTDTQYF.

V is TRBV7-9 and J is TRBJ1-2; possible D gene TRBD1, 6 bases. The germline CDR1 and CDR2 sequences are SEHNR and FQNEAQ (reference sequence). The germline V and J ends were trimmed by 2 bases and 2 bases, with 12 bases remaining between them. This CDR3 contains 15 residues. DNA for the CDR3: TGTGCCAGCAGCTTAACAGGGTTTCTCAACTATGGCTACACCTTC. It encodes CASSLTGFLNYGYTF. The full variable domain, completed using reference TRBV7-9 and TRBJ1-2, is DTGVSQNPRHKITKRGQNVTFRCDPISEHNRLYWYRQTLGQGPEFLTYFQNEAQLEKSRLLSDRFSAERPKGSFSTLEIQRTEQGDSAMYLCASSLTGFLNYGYTFGSGTRLTVV.

Many counts were recorded for this clonotype. The V and J genes are TRBV4-1 and TRBJ2-1, with 7 positions matching TRBD2. In germline, CDR1 is MGHRA, CDR2 YSYEKL. The CDR3 is 14 residues long. J lost 10 bases, V lost 4 bases, and 10 bases had no gene match. CDR3 loop: CASSPSGRSGEQFF. The CDR3 DNA reads as TGCGCCAGCAGCCCGTCGGGCCGTAGCGGGGAGCAGTTCTTC.

This clonotype turned up a few times. The rearrangement uses TRBV9 and TRBJ2-6, with 8 bases matching TRBD2. This CDR3 region has 18 residues. V lost 0 bases to trimming and J lost 4 bases; unmatched junction nucleotides: 9. Germline V CDR1 and CDR2: SGDLS, YYNGEE. The CDR3 region is CASSVERAGEGGANVLTF. The DNA for the CDR3 is TGTGCCAGCAGCGTAGAACGAGCGGGAGAGGGAGGGGCCAACGTCCTGACTTTC.

This chain uses TRBV7-9 with TRBJ1-1; D call uncertain. Trimming shortened V by 5 bases and J by 1 base, and 17 bases separated the two germline ends. In germline, CDR1 is SEHNR, CDR2 FQNEAQ (reference sequence). CDR3 length: 16 residues. For the CDR3, the DNA is TGTGCCAGCAGCCAAAAGGGCGGGCTCCGGAACACTGAAGCTTTCTTT. This encodes CASSQKGGLRNTEAFF.

This clonotype was picked up many times. J is TRBJ1-1 and V is TRBV7-8; the D gene is possibly TRBD1 (5 bases). The germline V gene encodes CDR1 SGHVS and CDR2 FQNEAQ. Trimming took off 5 bases at V and 5 bases at J, with 15 bases between the two ends. The CDR3 has 14 residues. CDR3 loop: CASSPLAGNTEAFF. In DNA form, the CDR3 reads TGTGCCAGCAGCCCCCTGGCAGGGAATACTGAAGCTTTCTTT.

Remarks on this clonotype: The junction differs from germline at one of its ends, possibly a read error. This chain connects TRBV7-3 to TRBJ1-1; D not certain. CDR3 length: 14 amino acids. The germline V gene has CDR1 SGHTA and CDR2 FQGTGA. The CDR3 bases are TGTACCAGCAGTCCCCGCGGCCTGAACACTGAAGCTTTCTTT. Amino acids: CTSSPRGLNTEAFF. The full variable domain, completed using reference TRBV7-3 and TRBJ1-1, is GAGVSQTPSNKVTEKGKYVELRCDPISGHTALYWYRQSLGQGPEFLIYFQGTGAADDSGLPNDRFFAVRPEGSVSTLKIQRTERGDSAVYLCTSSPRGLNTEAFFGQGTRLTVV.

The chain recombines TRBV19 with TRBJ2-5; perhaps TRBD1 as D (5 bases). The V end was cut by 3 bases, the J end by 0 bases, with 8 bases between. Germline-derived CDR1 and CDR2 are LNHDA and SQIVND (reference sequence). The CDR3 contains 14 residues. CDR3 loop: CASSITGYQETQYF. The CDR3 DNA follows: TGTGCCAGTAGTATCACAGGTTACCAAGAGACCCAGTACTTC.

Points on this clonotype: Relative to the germline gene, one junction end is altered; a read error may explain this. The gene calls are TRBV15 and TRBJ1-5, with 8 positions matching TRBD1. The CDR3 loop spans 15 amino acids. The germline gives CDR1 LNHNV, CDR2 YYDKDF (reference sequence). The DNA of the CDR3 is TGTGCCACCAGCACCCGGGACAGGAGCAATCAGCCCCGGCATTTT. Translation: CATSTRDRSNQPRHF.

This chain uses TRBV6-1 with TRBJ2-1, with 13 bases identical to TRBD2. This CDR3 is built from 16 residues. The ends lost 5 bases at V and 8 bases at J; junction bases unmatched: 9. Per germline, CDR1 MNHNS and CDR2 SASEGT. The CDR3: CASSPILAGGPHEQFF. For the CDR3, the DNA is TGTGCCAGCAGTCCAATACTAGCGGGAGGGCCTCATGAGCAGTTCTTC.

This chain joins TRBV9 and TRBJ2-5; D may match TRBD1 or TRBD2 (5 bases each). The CDR3 length is 15 residues. Looked up from germline, CDR1 is SGDLS and CDR2 is YYNGEE. V gave up 0 bases and J gave up 1 base, with 10 bases separating them. The CDR3 is CASSVGWGSQETQYF. The CDR3 nucleotides read TGTGCCAGCAGCGTAGGATGGGGGTCCCAAGAGACCCAGTACTTC.

The genes are TRBV29-1 and TRBJ2-7; 11 positions agree with TRBD1. Germline V CDR1 and CDR2: SQVTM, ANQGSEA. With V trimmed by 5 bases and J by 3 bases, 3 bases remained unmatched. The CDR3 consists of 13 residues. The CDR3 is CSVLGTGGYEQYF. The CDR3 nucleotides are TGCAGCGTTCTCGGGACAGGGGGCTACGAGCAGTACTTC.

This clonotype was seen many times. The genes are TRBV10-3 and TRBJ1-2, with no clear D. Germline values: CDR1 ENHRY, CDR2 SYGVKD. The CDR3 covers 17 residues. The germline V and J ends were trimmed by 6 bases and 0 bases, with 20 bases remaining between them. The CDR3, as DNA: TGTGCCATCAGCAACCTAACCGGACTGTTAGCTAACTATGGCTACACCTTC. Protein product: CAISNLTGLLANYGYTF.

There are a few counts of this clonotype. The chain recombines TRBV10-3 with TRBJ2-2; D is unresolved. Germline CDR1 and CDR2: ENHRY and SYGVKD. The CDR3 loop spans 14 amino acids. The V end was cut by 0 bases, the J end by 3 bases, with 5 bases between. As DNA, the CDR3 is TGTGCCATCAGTGAGTCTAGTGACACCGGGGAGCTGTTTTTT. Protein: CAISESSDTGELFF.

This clonotype was counted many times. V is TRBV29-1 and J is TRBJ2-7, with D possibly matching TRBD1 (6 bases). There are 15 residues in the CDR3. The germline V gene has CDR1 SQVTM and CDR2 ANQGSEA. V dropped 1 base and J dropped 7 bases, with 20 bases sitting between them. The CDR3 spells CSVEVRSSGVGEQYF. The CDR3, as DNA: TGCAGCGTTGAAGTCAGGTCGTCAGGGGTGGGGGAGCAGTACTTC.